What follows are 12 T cell receptor beta chains derived from one specimen sequenced in a study of cytomegalovirus exposure and HLA in healthy donors. With 60 Vbeta and 13 Jbeta primers, the PCR was carried out. Sequencing used immunoSEQ multiplex PCR; TCRdb keeps in-frame clones, though not all of them. The sample shows 100,000 to 150,000 clones, less than 80% of them seen only once. Input material: PBMCs. All receptors come from a woman aged 50 to 60 in good health and CMV-seronegative.

This chain uses TRBV30 with TRBJ1-1; no reliable D call. The germline V gene has CDR1 GTSNPN and CDR2 SVGIG (reference sequence). The CDR3 consists of 13 residues. Trimming shortened V by 2 bases and J by 0 bases, and 7 bases separated the two germline ends. CDR3 nucleotide sequence: TGTGCCTGGAGTACCGAGTTGAACACTGAAGCTTTCTTT. This translates into CAWSTELNTEAFF.

The J gene is TRBJ2-3, the V gene TRBV6-4; 9 bases match TRBD2. The CDR3 has 15 residues. CDR1 is MRHNA, CDR2 SNTAGT, per germline. Trimming removed 5 bases from V and 0 bases from J; junction bases left unmatched: 3. The CDR3 reads CASSTTSGSTDTQYF. CDR3 coding DNA: TGTGCCAGCAGTACAACTAGCGGGAGCACAGATACGCAGTATTTT.

The CDR3 DNA is TGTGCCAGCAGTTTAGGCCTCGGGGATGGCTACACCTTC. It specifies CASSLGLGDGYTF. The chain carries TRBV27 and TRBJ1-2; D not resolved. The CDR3 consists of 13 residues. CDR1 is MNHEY and CDR2 is SMNVEV in the germline V gene (reference sequence). The V and J ends lost 2 bases and 6 bases respectively, with 10 bases between them.

This clone was seen only once. The gene calls are TRBV28 and TRBJ1-1; D is possibly TRBD1 (5 bases). Germline-derived CDR1 and CDR2 are MDHEN and SYDVKM. The CDR3 spans 15 residues. Trimming pared 3 bases from V and 0 bases from J, leaving 11 bases between. This CDR3 is CASSFRGFMNTEAFF. CDR3 in DNA: TGTGCCAGCAGTTTTAGGGGCTTCATGAACACTGAAGCTTTCTTT.

This clone was seen once. The rearrangement uses TRBV9 and TRBJ2-7, with D unclear. The CDR3 contains 15 residues. From germline, CDR1 is SGDLS and CDR2 YYNGEE. V was clipped by 0 bases and J by 0 bases, with 10 bases between them. CDR3 protein: CASSVGLQSSYEQYF. CDR3 bases: TGTGCCAGCAGCGTAGGACTCCAGAGCTCCTACGAGCAGTACTTC.

This chain uses TRBV4-3 with TRBJ2-7; D is undetermined. Germline V CDR1 and CDR2: LGHNA, YSLEER. Trimming cost V 0 bases and J 0 bases, with 9 bases left between them. This CDR3 is 15 amino acids long. CDR3 nucleotide sequence: TGCGCCAGCAGCCAAGAAACGGTGTCCTCCTACGAGCAGTACTTC. Amino acid sequence: CASSQETVSSYEQYF.

The V gene is TRBV28, the J gene TRBJ1-2; D is uncertain. Trimming cost V 3 bases and J 6 bases, with 14 bases left between them. CDR1 is MDHEN and CDR2 is SYDVKM in the germline V gene. This CDR3 has 14 residues. The CDR3 is CASSFGEGLNGYTF. CDR3 nucleotides: TGTGCCAGCAGTTTCGGGGAGGGTTTGAATGGCTACACCTTC.

This sequence joins TRBV28 and TRBJ1-5; D unclear. The CDR3 has 17 amino acids. Trimming removed 7 bases at V and 0 bases at J, with 19 bases between. Germline lookup yields CDR1 MDHEN and CDR2 SYDVKM. The CDR3 nucleotides read TGTGCCAGCATTGAGGGTGGGGTGGCCCTTAGCAATCAGCCCCAGCATTTT. Its protein is CASIEGGVALSNQPQHF.

This CDR3 reads CASSWLGEETQYF. The CDR3, as DNA: TGTGCCAGCTCCTGGTTGGGCGAAGAGACCCAGTACTTC. The chain employs TRBV28 and TRBJ2-5, with D unresolved. The CDR3 is 13 residues long. Germline CDR1 MDHEN, CDR2 SYDVKM. V was cut by 8 bases and J by 3 bases, with 13 bases left in between.

V is TRBV5-6 and J is TRBJ2-1, with TRBD2 matching over 12 bases. The CDR3 is made up of 16 amino acids. Germline V lookup: CDR1 SGHDT, CDR2 YYEEEE. The V and J ends lost 4 bases and 6 bases, in that order; junction bases with no gene match: 8. For the CDR3, the DNA is TGTGCCAGCAGCCCCTGGACTAGCGGGGAGGTCAATGAGCAGTTCTTC. Residues: CASSPWTSGEVNEQFF. The complete variable domain, with remaining parts taken from reference TRBV5-6 and TRBJ2-1, reads DAGVTQSPTHLIKTRGQQVTLRCSPKSGHDTVSWYQQALGQGPQFIFQYYEEEERQRGNFPDRFSGHQFPNYSSELNVNALLLGDSALYLCASSPWTSGEVNEQFFGPGTRLTVL.

Only one count was recorded for this clone. The chain couples TRBV6-1 to TRBJ1-5, with D possibly TRBD1 on 5 matching bases. The CDR3 runs 14 residues. V was clipped by 4 bases and J by 3 bases, with 10 bases between them. Looked up from germline, CDR1 is MNHNS and CDR2 is SASEGT. The CDR3 sequence is CASSVADNNQPQHF. The CDR3 DNA is TGTGCCAGCAGTGTCGCGGACAACAATCAGCCCCAGCATTTT.

The J gene is TRBJ1-5, the V gene TRBV10-1; D is possibly TRBD1 (6 bases). The V and J ends lost 7 bases and 5 bases respectively, with 18 bases between them. Germline V gene lookup returns CDR1 WNHNN and CDR2 SYGVQD (reference sequence). The CDR3 sequence is 15 residues long. The CDR3 DNA sequence: TGCGCCAGCAAGGGGAAAAGGACAGCTTATCAGCCCCAGCATTTT. It encodes CASKGKRTAYQPQHF.